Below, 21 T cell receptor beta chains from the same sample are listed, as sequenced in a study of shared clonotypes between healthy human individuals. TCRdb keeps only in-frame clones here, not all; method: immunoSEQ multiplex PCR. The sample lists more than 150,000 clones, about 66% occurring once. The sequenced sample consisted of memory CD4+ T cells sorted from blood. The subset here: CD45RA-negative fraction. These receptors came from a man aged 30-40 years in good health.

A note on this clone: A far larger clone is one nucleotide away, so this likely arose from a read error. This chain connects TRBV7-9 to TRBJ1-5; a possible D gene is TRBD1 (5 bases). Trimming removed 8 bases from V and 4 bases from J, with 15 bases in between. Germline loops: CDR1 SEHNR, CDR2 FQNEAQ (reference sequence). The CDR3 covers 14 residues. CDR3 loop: CASGPGTGNQPQHF. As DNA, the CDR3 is TGTGCCAGCGGCCCAGGGACGGGTAATCAGCCCCAGCATTTT.

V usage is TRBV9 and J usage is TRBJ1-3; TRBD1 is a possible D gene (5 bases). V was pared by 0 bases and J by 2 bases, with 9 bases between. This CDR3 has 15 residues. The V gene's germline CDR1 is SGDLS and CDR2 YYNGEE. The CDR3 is CASSVVEGPGNTIYF. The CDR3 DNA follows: TGTGCCAGCAGCGTAGTTGAGGGACCTGGAAACACCATATATTTT.

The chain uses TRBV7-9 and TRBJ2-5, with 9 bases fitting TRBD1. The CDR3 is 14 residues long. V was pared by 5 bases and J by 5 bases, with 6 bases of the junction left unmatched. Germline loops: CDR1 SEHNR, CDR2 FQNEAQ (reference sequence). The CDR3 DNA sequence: TGTGCCAGCAGCCCGGGACAGGGAGGGGAGACCCAGTACTTC. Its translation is CASSPGQGGETQYF. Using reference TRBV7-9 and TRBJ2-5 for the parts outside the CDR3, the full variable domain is DTGVSQNPRHKITKRGQNVTFRCDPISEHNRLYWYRQTLGQGPEFLTYFQNEAQLEKSRLLSDRFSAERPKGSFSTLEIQRTEQGDSAMYLCASSPGQGGETQYFGPGTRLLVL.

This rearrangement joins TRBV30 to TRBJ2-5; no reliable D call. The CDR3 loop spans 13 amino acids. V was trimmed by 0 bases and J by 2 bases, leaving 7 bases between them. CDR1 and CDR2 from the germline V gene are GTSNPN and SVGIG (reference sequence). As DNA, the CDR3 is TGTGCCTGGAGTGTAGGGCATCAAGAGACCCAGTACTTC. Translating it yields CAWSVGHQETQYF.

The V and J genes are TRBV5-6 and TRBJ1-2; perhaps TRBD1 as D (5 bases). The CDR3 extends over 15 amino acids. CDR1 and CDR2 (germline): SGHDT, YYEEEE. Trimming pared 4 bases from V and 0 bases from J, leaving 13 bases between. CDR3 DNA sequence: TGTGCCAGCAGCCCGGGACTTCTAGCTAACTATGGCTACACCTTC. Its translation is CASSPGLLANYGYTF.

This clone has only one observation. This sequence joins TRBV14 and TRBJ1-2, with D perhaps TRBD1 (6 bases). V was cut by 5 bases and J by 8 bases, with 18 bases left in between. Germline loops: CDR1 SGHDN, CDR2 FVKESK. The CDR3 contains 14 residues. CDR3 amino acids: CASSRQVEISGYTF. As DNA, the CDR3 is TGTGCCAGCAGCAGACAGGTAGAGATAAGCGGCTACACCTTC.

In DNA, the CDR3 is TGCGCCAGCAAACTAGGGGACTATGAGCAGTTCTTC. It yields the protein CASKLGDYEQFF. The chain recombines TRBV5-1 with TRBJ2-1, with D maybe TRBD2 (6 bases). In germline, CDR1 is SGHRS, CDR2 YFSETQ. Trimming took 6 bases from V and 8 from J, leaving 12 bases between them. The CDR3 has 12 residues.

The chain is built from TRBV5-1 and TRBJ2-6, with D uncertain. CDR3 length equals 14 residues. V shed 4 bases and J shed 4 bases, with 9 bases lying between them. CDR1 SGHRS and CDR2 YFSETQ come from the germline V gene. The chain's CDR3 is CASSTFSGANVLTF. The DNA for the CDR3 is TGCGCCAGCAGCACATTCAGCGGGGCCAACGTCCTGACTTTC.

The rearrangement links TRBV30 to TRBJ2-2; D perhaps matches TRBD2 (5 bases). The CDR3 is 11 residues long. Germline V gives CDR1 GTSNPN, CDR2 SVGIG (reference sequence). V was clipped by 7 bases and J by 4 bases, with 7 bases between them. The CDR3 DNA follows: TGTGCCTTCACTAGCACCGGGGAGCTGTTTTTT. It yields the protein CAFTSTGELFF.

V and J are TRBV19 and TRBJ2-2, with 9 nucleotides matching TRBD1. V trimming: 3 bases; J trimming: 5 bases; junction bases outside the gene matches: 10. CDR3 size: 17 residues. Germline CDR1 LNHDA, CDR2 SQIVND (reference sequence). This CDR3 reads CASSILRWTGDTGELFF. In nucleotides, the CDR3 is TGTGCCAGTAGTATTCTCCGTTGGACAGGGGATACCGGGGAGCTGTTTTTT.

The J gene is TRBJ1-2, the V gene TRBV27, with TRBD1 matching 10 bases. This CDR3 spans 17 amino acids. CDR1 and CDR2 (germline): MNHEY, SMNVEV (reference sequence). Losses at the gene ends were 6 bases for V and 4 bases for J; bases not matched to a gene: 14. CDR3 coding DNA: TGTGCCAGCAGCCTCAAGGGACAGGGGTTTTTTTCCTATGGCTACACCTTC. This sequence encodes CASSLKGQGFFSYGYTF.

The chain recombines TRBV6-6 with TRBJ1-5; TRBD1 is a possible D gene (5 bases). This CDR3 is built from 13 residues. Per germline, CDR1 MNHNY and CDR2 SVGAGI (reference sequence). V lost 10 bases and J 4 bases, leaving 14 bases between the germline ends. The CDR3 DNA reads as TGTGCCAACACTGCAGGGATTAATCAGCCCCAGCATTTT. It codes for CANTAGINQPQHF.

CDR3 in amino acids: CASSLAGTRFDEQFF. The DNA for the CDR3 is TGTGCCAGCAGTTTAGCCGGGACTAGATTCGATGAGCAGTTCTTC. The chain uses TRBV6-5 and TRBJ2-1, with TRBD2 matching 8 bases. The CDR3 extends over 15 amino acids. Germline CDR1 is MNHEY and CDR2 is SVGAGI. V lost 4 bases, J lost 8 bases, and 10 bases stayed unmatched.

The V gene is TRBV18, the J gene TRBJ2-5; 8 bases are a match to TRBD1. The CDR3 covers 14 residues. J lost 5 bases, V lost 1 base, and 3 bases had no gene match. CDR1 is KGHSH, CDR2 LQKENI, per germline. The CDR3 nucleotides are TGTGCCAGCTCACCACGACAGGGGTCTGAGACCCAGTACTTC. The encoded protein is CASSPRQGSETQYF. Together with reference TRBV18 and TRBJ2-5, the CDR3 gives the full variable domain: NAGVMQNPRHLVRRRGQEARLRCSPMKGHSHVYWYRQLPEEGLKFMVYLQKENIIDESGMPKERFSAEFPKEGPSILRIQQVVRGDSAAYFCASSPRQGSETQYFGPGTRLLVL.

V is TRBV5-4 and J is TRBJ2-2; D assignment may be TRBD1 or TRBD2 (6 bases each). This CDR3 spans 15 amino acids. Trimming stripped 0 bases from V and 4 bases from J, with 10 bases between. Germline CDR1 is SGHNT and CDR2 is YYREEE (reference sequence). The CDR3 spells CASSLDGGGTGELFF. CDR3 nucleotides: TGTGCCAGCAGCTTGGACGGGGGCGGCACCGGGGAGCTGTTTTTT.

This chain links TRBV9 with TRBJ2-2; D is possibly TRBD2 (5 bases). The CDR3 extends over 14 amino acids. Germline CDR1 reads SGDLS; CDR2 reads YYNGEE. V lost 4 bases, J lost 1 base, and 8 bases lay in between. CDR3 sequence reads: CASSTRGNTGELFF. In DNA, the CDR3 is TGTGCCAGCAGCACCCGGGGGAACACCGGGGAGCTGTTTTTT.

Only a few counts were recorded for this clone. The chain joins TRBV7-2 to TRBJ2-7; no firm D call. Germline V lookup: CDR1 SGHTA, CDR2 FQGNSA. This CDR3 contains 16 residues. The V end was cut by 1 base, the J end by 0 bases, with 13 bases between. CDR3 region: CASSLDIPRYSYEQYF. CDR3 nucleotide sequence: TGTGCCAGCAGCTTAGATATCCCGAGGTACTCCTACGAGCAGTACTTC. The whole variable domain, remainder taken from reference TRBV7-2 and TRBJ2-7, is GAGVSQSPSNKVTEKGKDVELRCDPISGHTALYWYRQSLGQGLEFLIYFQGNSAPDKSGLPSDRFSAERTGGSVSTLTIQRTQQEDSAVYLCASSLDIPRYSYEQYFGPGTRLTVT.

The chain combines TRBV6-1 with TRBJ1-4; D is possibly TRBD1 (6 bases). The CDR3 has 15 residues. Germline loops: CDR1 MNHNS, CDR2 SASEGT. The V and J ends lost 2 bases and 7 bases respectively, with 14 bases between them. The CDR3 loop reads CASSESPGASEKLFF. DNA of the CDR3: TGTGCCAGCAGTGAAAGTCCGGGGGCTAGTGAAAAACTGTTTTTT.

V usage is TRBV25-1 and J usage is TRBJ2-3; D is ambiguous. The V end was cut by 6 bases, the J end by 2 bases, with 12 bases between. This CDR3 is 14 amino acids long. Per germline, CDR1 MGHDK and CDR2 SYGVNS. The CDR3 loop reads CASRRGYPTDTQYF. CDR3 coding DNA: TGTGCCAGCAGGCGCGGCTACCCCACAGATACGCAGTATTTT. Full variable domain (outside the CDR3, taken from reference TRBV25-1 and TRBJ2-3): EADIYQTPRYLVIGTGKKITLECSQTMGHDKMYWYQQDPGMELHLIHYSYGVNSTEKGDLSSESTVSRIRTEHFPLTLESARPSHTSQYLCASRRGYPTDTQYFGPGTRLTVL.

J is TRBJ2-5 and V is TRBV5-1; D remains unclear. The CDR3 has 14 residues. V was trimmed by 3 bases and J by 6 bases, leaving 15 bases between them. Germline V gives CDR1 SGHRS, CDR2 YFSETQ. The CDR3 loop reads CASSSTELGKTQYF. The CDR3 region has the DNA TGCGCCAGCAGCTCAACCGAGCTCGGAAAGACCCAGTACTTC.

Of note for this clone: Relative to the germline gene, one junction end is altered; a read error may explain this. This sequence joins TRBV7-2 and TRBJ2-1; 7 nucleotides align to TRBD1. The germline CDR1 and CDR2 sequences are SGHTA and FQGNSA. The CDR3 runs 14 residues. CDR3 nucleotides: TGTGCCAGCAGCCCCTTCAACGACAGGGCACCCTTTATCTTC. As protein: CASSPFNDRAPFIF.